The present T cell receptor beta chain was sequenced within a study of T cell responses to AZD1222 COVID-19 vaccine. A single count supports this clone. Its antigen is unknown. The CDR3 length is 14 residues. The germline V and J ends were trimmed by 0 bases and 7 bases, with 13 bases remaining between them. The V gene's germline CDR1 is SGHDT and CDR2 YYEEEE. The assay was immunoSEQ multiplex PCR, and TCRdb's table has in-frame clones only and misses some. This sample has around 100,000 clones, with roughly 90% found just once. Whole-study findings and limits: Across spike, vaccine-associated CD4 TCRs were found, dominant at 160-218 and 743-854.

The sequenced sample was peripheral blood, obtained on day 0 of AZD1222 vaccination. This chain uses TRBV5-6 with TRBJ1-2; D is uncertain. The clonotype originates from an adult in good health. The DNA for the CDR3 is TGTGCCAGCAGCTTGGCGCCTGGGTATATTGGCTACACCTTC. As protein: CASSLAPGYIGYTF.